This T cell receptor (beta chain) was identified during a study of CD8 T cells in Susac syndrome. Findings of the study overall: The authors acknowledged that their TCR sequencing and HLA analysis involved a relatively small number of individuals.

With regard to this clonotype: Its antigen is as yet unknown.

Random hexamers primed reverse transcription of about 0.45 to 1 ug RNA. With immunoSEQ multiplex PCR, TCR beta CDR3 was amplified across 54 Vbeta and 13 Jbeta. Each CDR3 protein gets one entry after TCRdb re-called the immunoSEQ multiplex PCR reads with MiXCR. The sample consists of 25,000 to 35,000 distinct CDR3 sequences, roughly 94% of them appearing once. Sequencing of TCR beta, carried out with a high-throughput approach, was applied to CD8+ and CD4+ T cells from the blood. FACS was used to enrich TEMRA cells, whereas the CD8+ and CD4+ T cells were obtained by negative isolation. CDR1 and CDR2 from the germline V gene are LGHNA and YSLEER. The CDR3 length is 17 residues. The junction had 14 bases not matched to a gene; V was cut back by 4 bases and J by 4 bases.

Sequencing was performed on CD8+ T cells from PBMCs. This sequence was found in a human donor in good health. The chain joins TRBV4-3 to TRBJ2-3; 7 bases match TRBD1. The CDR3 nucleotides are TGCGCCAGCAGCCGTATGACAGGGCCGCCGCCCTCAGATACGCAGTATTTT. Its translation: CASSRMTGPPPSDTQYF.